Sequencing of this TCR beta chain was carried out in a study of blood T cell repertoires in COVID-19. In the study overall: There were acute and convalescent COVID-19 samples, and they came from the United States, Italy and Spain.

Authors' data handling: The assay estimated nucleated cells by amplifying reference gene primers. Profiled with immunoSEQ multiplex PCR; TCRdb holds only in-frame clones, not every one. The V and J calls and clone size are taken from that table; D and trimming were inferred from the DNA. The profile shows roughly 250,000 clones, 80% to 90% of them singletons. Donors were grouped by their self-reported clinical history. Germline V gives CDR1 SGHTA, CDR2 FQGNSA. V was clipped by 5 bases and J by 5 bases, with 15 bases between them. The CDR3 is 15 amino acids. This sequence joins TRBV7-2 and TRBJ1-4; D remains ambiguous. This receptor was obtained from a young woman who had recovered from COVID-19. Sequenced: PBMCs or T cells enriched from blood (not recorded which). CDR3 loop: CASSAQIGSNEKLFF. Here the CDR3 DNA reads TGTGCCAGCAGCGCCCAAATCGGGTCCAATGAAAAACTGTTTTTT.